These T cell receptor beta chains were read from a single sample in a study of post-analysis software for immune sequencing data. TCRdb independently ran MiXCR on the PCR reads; one entry per CDR3 protein. The sample records under 900,000 distinct CDR3 sequences, roughly half being singletons. Sequenced input: blood. The origin of the receptors is a girl aged 10-17 years with multiple sclerosis. CDR3s include the opening cysteine and the closing phenylalanine or tryptophan. Each record gives: J gene, clone size, D gene, V gene, CDR3 length, CDR3 DNA, CDR3 protein. D genes are given only for firm matches. Clone sizes are given selectively: once, few, many, or a class where the clone is expanded.

j_gene: TRBJ2-5; abundance: -; d_gene: -; v_gene: TRBV9; len: 13; CDR3nt: TGTGCCAGCAGCAACGACGGAGAAGAGACCCAGTACTTC; CDR3aa: CASSNDGEETQYF
j_gene: TRBJ2-3; abundance: few; d_gene: TRBD2; v_gene: TRBV5-1; len: 15; CDR3nt: TGCGCCAGCAGCTTCTCACTAGCGGGTTCAGATACGCAGTATTTT; CDR3aa: CASSFSLAGSDTQYF
j_gene: TRBJ2-1; abundance: -; d_gene: -; v_gene: TRBV20-1; len: 15; CDR3nt: TGCAGTGCCACGAGGCGGACACCTACCTACAATGAGCAGTTCTTC; CDR3aa: CSATRRTPTYNEQFF
j_gene: TRBJ2-2; abundance: few; d_gene: -; v_gene: TRBV5-1; len: 15; CDR3nt: TGCGCCAGCAGCTTGTACCAGGACCTAGCCGGGGAGCTGTTTTTT; CDR3aa: CASSLYQDLAGELFF
j_gene: TRBJ2-7; abundance: -; d_gene: TRBD2; v_gene: TRBV12-3/TRBV12-4; len: 15; CDR3nt: TGTGCCAGCAGTTTATGCGGGAGGGCCTTATGCGAGCAGTACTTC; CDR3aa: CASSLCGRALCEQYF
j_gene: TRBJ2-1; abundance: -; d_gene: -; v_gene: TRBV20-1; len: 13; CDR3nt: TGCAGTACTAGAGATACGGGCTACAATGAGCAATTCTTC; CDR3aa: CSTRDTGYNEQFF
j_gene: TRBJ2-5; abundance: -; d_gene: TRBD2; v_gene: TRBV7-6; len: 15; CDR3nt: TGTGCCAGCAGCTTAGGTTTGGGAGGGTCGGAGACCCAGTACTTC; CDR3aa: CASSLGLGGSETQYF
j_gene: TRBJ1-2; abundance: -; d_gene: -; v_gene: TRBV7-8; len: 16; CDR3nt: TGTGCCAGCAGCTTAGTGGGCGCAGGGACCGACTATGGCTACACCTTC; CDR3aa: CASSLVGAGTDYGYTF
j_gene: TRBJ2-3; abundance: -; d_gene: -; v_gene: TRBV7-2; len: 14; CDR3nt: TGTGCCAGCAGCTTATTAAAATTCACAGATACGCAGTATTTT; CDR3aa: CASSLLKFTDTQYF
j_gene: TRBJ1-1; abundance: -; d_gene: -; v_gene: TRBV5-1; len: 15; CDR3nt: TGCGCCAGGAGCTTGGGGGGTGGGCTGGCGTCTGAAGCTTTCTTT; CDR3aa: CARSLGGGLASEAFF
j_gene: TRBJ1-1; abundance: -; d_gene: -; v_gene: TRBV27; len: 12; CDR3nt: TGTGCCAGCAGGAACAGGGCTTTAGGAGCTTTCTTT; CDR3aa: CASRNRALGAFF
j_gene: TRBJ2-5; abundance: few; d_gene: -; v_gene: TRBV20-1; len: 15; CDR3nt: TGCAGTGCTTACAAAAAAAGGGCAGGGTTGGAGACCCAGTACTTC; CDR3aa: CSAYKKRAGLETQYF
j_gene: TRBJ2-7; abundance: few; d_gene: -; v_gene: TRBV29-1; len: 11; CDR3nt: TGCAGCGCCGTAGGGGCCTACGAGCAGTACTTC; CDR3aa: CSAVGAYEQYF
j_gene: TRBJ2-7; abundance: -; d_gene: TRBD2; v_gene: TRBV5-1; len: 17; CDR3nt: TGCGCCAGCAGCTTGGCCGTCAACGGGAGGAGGTCCTACGAGCAGTACTTC; CDR3aa: CASSLAVNGRRSYEQYF
j_gene: TRBJ1-4; abundance: few; d_gene: -; v_gene: TRBV20-1; len: 14; CDR3nt: TGCAGTGCTAGCGAAGGTGCAACTAATGAAAAACTGTTTTTT; CDR3aa: CSASEGATNEKLFF
j_gene: TRBJ2-1; abundance: -; d_gene: TRBD2; v_gene: TRBV7-9; len: 17; CDR3nt: TGTGCCAGCAGCTTAGCGCCTAGCGGGGGCATCTACAATGAGCAGTTCTTC; CDR3aa: CASSLAPSGGIYNEQFF
j_gene: TRBJ2-7; abundance: few; d_gene: -; v_gene: TRBV20-1; len: 16; CDR3nt: TGCAGTGCTAGCCCCATAAGAACAGGGCGAGCCTACGAGCAGTACTTC; CDR3aa: CSASPIRTGRAYEQYF
j_gene: TRBJ2-2; abundance: once; d_gene: -; v_gene: TRBV5-1; len: 16; CDR3nt: TGCGCCAGCTACATGGGGGTGGCAGGTAACACCGGGGAGCTGTTTTTT; CDR3aa: CASYMGVAGNTGELFF
j_gene: TRBJ2-5; abundance: -; d_gene: -; v_gene: TRBV6-5; len: 14; CDR3nt: TGTGCCAGCAGTTACCGACAGGGAGGGGAGACCCAGTACTTC; CDR3aa: CASSYRQGGETQYF
j_gene: TRBJ1-1; abundance: -; d_gene: -; v_gene: TRBV7-9; len: 12; CDR3nt: TGTGCCAGCAGCCCTAGCGGCAGTGAAGCTTTCTTT; CDR3aa: CASSPSGSEAFF
j_gene: TRBJ2-7; abundance: few; d_gene: TRBD2; v_gene: TRBV19; len: 15; CDR3nt: TGTGCCAGTACCGATTCCGGGACTAGGACCTACGAGCAGTACTTC; CDR3aa: CASTDSGTRTYEQYF
j_gene: TRBJ2-3; abundance: -; d_gene: TRBD2; v_gene: TRBV7-2; len: 14; CDR3nt: TGTGCCAGTCGGCTGGGACTAGCCCCAGATACGCAGTATTTT; CDR3aa: CASRLGLAPDTQYF
j_gene: TRBJ2-1; abundance: few; d_gene: TRBD2; v_gene: TRBV12-3/TRBV12-4; len: 18; CDR3nt: TGTGCCAGCAGTTTAGTCGTAGCGGGTTCAGTGAGAGGCAATGAGCAGTTCTTC; CDR3aa: CASSLVVAGSVRGNEQFF
j_gene: TRBJ2-5; abundance: once; d_gene: -; v_gene: TRBV7-2; len: 13; CDR3nt: TGTGCCAGCAGCTCTCCTGTGCAAGAGACCCAGTACTTC; CDR3aa: CASSSPVQETQYF
j_gene: TRBJ2-7; abundance: -; d_gene: TRBD2; v_gene: TRBV6-2/TRBV6-3; len: 17; CDR3nt: TGTGCCAGCAGGGGGACTAGCGGGAGGGGGTCCTCCTACGAGCAGTACTTC; CDR3aa: CASRGTSGRGSSYEQYF
j_gene: TRBJ2-5; abundance: -; d_gene: TRBD1; v_gene: TRBV12-3/TRBV12-4; len: 14; CDR3nt: TGTGCCAGCAGTGACACAGGGGGCTTCGGGACCCAGTACTTC; CDR3aa: CASSDTGGFGTQYF
j_gene: TRBJ2-5; abundance: -; d_gene: -; v_gene: TRBV6-5; len: 13; CDR3nt: TGTGCCAGCAGGGGCAGGGTTATGGAGACCCAGTACTTC; CDR3aa: CASRGRVMETQYF
j_gene: TRBJ1-2; abundance: few; d_gene: -; v_gene: TRBV29-1; len: 14; CDR3nt: -; CDR3aa: CSVTRQFGPGGYTF
j_gene: TRBJ2-7; abundance: few; d_gene: -; v_gene: TRBV9; len: 15; CDR3nt: TGTGCCAGCAGCGACGGTGACTATGGCTCCTACGAGCAGTACTTC; CDR3aa: CASSDGDYGSYEQYF
j_gene: TRBJ1-2; abundance: -; d_gene: -; v_gene: TRBV7-9; len: 11; CDR3nt: TGTGCCAGCAGCGAGAGTGGTGGCTACACCTTC; CDR3aa: CASSESGGYTF
j_gene: TRBJ2-1; abundance: -; d_gene: TRBD1; v_gene: TRBV7-3; len: 17; CDR3nt: TGTGCCAGCAGCATTCCTGTATCCGGGACAGGGGGCAATGAGCAGTTCTTC; CDR3aa: CASSIPVSGTGGNEQFF
j_gene: TRBJ2-5; abundance: -; d_gene: TRBD2; v_gene: TRBV7-9; len: 14; CDR3nt: TGTGCCAGCAGGATAACTAGCGGGAGTGAGACCCAGTACTTC; CDR3aa: CASRITSGSETQYF
j_gene: TRBJ2-4; abundance: once; d_gene: -; v_gene: TRBV20-1; len: 11; CDR3nt: TGCAGTGCTCGTGACTTGTACGTTCAGTACTTC; CDR3aa: CSARDLYVQYF
j_gene: TRBJ2-1; abundance: -; d_gene: -; v_gene: TRBV30; len: 12; CDR3nt: TGTGCCTGGGCTCGGGGCTACAATGAGCAGTTCTTC; CDR3aa: CAWARGYNEQFF
j_gene: TRBJ2-1; abundance: once; d_gene: TRBD2; v_gene: TRBV29-1; len: 14; CDR3nt: TGCAGCGTTGGGGGGACTAGCGGGAGGGATGAGCAGTTCTTC; CDR3aa: CSVGGTSGRDEQFF
j_gene: TRBJ2-1; abundance: -; d_gene: -; v_gene: TRBV29-1; len: 15; CDR3nt: TGCAGCGTCCGGGCCAGGGACAACTCCTACAATGAGCAGTTCTTC; CDR3aa: CSVRARDNSYNEQFF
j_gene: TRBJ2-3; abundance: -; d_gene: -; v_gene: TRBV14; len: 13; CDR3nt: TGTGCCAGCAGCCACGATCCCTATGGGACGCAGTATTTT; CDR3aa: CASSHDPYGTQYF
j_gene: TRBJ1-2; abundance: few; d_gene: -; v_gene: TRBV3-1; len: 13; CDR3nt: TGTGCCAGCAGTTACCGGGACACAAATGGCTACACCTTC; CDR3aa: CASSYRDTNGYTF